Sequencing of this T cell receptor (beta chain) was carried out in a study of T cell changes during pregnancy in multiple sclerosis. Germline CDR1 reads SGHNT; CDR2 reads YYREEE (reference sequence). The ends were cut back, 3 bases at V and 0 bases at J, with 11 bases in the middle. The CDR3 consists of 15 residues. The method was immunoSEQ multiplex PCR; TCRdb's version includes in-frame clones alone and lacks a portion of them. The sample yields about 24,000 clones, 70% to 90% seen once. The genes are TRBV5-4 and TRBJ2-3, with D uncertain. This receptor was identified in a female donor in good health, enrolled as a control in a pregnancy study. This material consisted of CD8+ T cells from peripheral blood mononuclear cells, taken in the first trimester of pregnancy. The chain's CDR3 is CASSSRVASTDTQYF. Written as DNA, the CDR3 is TGTGCCAGCAGCTCCCGAGTTGCTAGCACAGATACGCAGTATTTT. The full variable domain, rest sourced from reference TRBV5-4 and TRBJ2-3, is ETGVTQSPTHLIKTRGQQVTLRCSSQSGHNTVSWYQQALGQGPQFIFQYYREEENGRGNFPPRFSGLQFPNYSSELNVNALELDDSALYLCASSSRVASTDTQYFGPGTRLTVL.